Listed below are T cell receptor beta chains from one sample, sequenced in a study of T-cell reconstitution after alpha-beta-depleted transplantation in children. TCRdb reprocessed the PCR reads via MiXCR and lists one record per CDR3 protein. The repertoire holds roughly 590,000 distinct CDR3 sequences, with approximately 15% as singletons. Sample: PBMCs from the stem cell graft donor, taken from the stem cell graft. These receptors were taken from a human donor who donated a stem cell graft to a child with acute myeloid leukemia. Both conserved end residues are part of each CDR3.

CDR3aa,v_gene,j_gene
CSAKLAGVVGELFF,TRBV20-1,TRBJ2-2
CASSFAGGVTEAFF,TRBV11-2,TRBJ1-1
CATSRGYQGAKGYTF,TRBV15,TRBJ1-2
CASSPGAEKLFF,TRBV18,TRBJ1-4
CASSQDSDWTSPLHF,TRBV4-3,TRBJ1-6
CASSVVANTGELFF,TRBV9,TRBJ2-2
CATSEPGHGGRGEQFF,TRBV24-1,TRBJ2-1
CAINQPGQANYGYTF,TRBV10-3,TRBJ1-2
CSARETDNNQPQHF,TRBV20-1,TRBJ1-5
CSARDAGLGMNTEAFF,TRBV20-1,TRBJ1-1
CASSFGAPTEAFF,TRBV7-3,TRBJ1-1
CSARRVLATEAFF,TRBV20-1,TRBJ1-1
CSASETGDHGYTF,TRBV20-1,TRBJ1-2
CSVGGSGNEKLFF,TRBV29-1,TRBJ1-4
CSVDGQGPNQPQHF,TRBV29-1,TRBJ1-5
CASSEGQFNTGELFF,TRBV9,TRBJ2-2
CASSLLPSRAENNEQFF,TRBV5-5,TRBJ2-1
CASSLTVYSDNEQFF,TRBV7-9,TRBJ2-1
CASSLQGGWADTQYF,TRBV7-2,TRBJ2-3
CATSDLPRTGTDTQYF,TRBV24-1,TRBJ2-3
CASGAGLEQFF,TRBV7-6,TRBJ2-1
CASSPRRTDTQYF,TRBV7-6,TRBJ2-3
CSARDSGLSSYNEQFF,TRBV20-1,TRBJ2-1
CASRRGQRDSPLHF,TRBV6-2/TRBV6-3,TRBJ1-6
CSANRRGGLPYEQYF,TRBV20-1,TRBJ2-7
CASSPARGADTQYF,TRBV11-2,TRBJ2-3
CASSLGMRSEGETQYF,TRBV7-2,TRBJ2-5
CSATHRINSPLHF,TRBV20-1,TRBJ1-6
CASSQAGGPGNEQFF,TRBV4-3,TRBJ2-1
CASSTTGGGIGELFF,TRBV6-2/TRBV6-3,TRBJ2-2
CASSGTEGTGFYEQYF,TRBV13,TRBJ2-7
CSARQGFWDQPQHF,TRBV20-1,TRBJ1-5
CSARLSGAHGYTF,TRBV20-1,TRBJ1-2
CASSWGRDTDTQYF,TRBV7-3,TRBJ2-3
CASSLEAAGELFF,TRBV5-1,TRBJ2-2
CASTLQRGSPLHF,TRBV12-3/TRBV12-4,TRBJ1-6
CASNTDRDYNSPLHF,TRBV7-2,TRBJ1-6
CATSRDAAAANSPLHF,TRBV15,TRBJ1-6
CSAYGTGSSYEQYF,TRBV20-1,TRBJ2-7
CASSENNYKGATDTQYF,TRBV7-2,TRBJ2-3
CSARGRQGVTEAFF,TRBV20-1,TRBJ1-1
CATSGGTNEKLFF,TRBV24-1,TRBJ1-4
CASIHKGTGELFF,TRBV12-3/TRBV12-4,TRBJ2-2
CAISESLGASNYGYTF,TRBV10-3,TRBJ1-2
CSATIQGAGEAFF,TRBV20-1,TRBJ1-1
CASSEMGRSYEQYF,TRBV2,TRBJ2-7
CSASPGVSQPQHF,TRBV20-1,TRBJ1-5
CASSGTAPRNTEAFF,TRBV7-9,TRBJ1-1
CSARDNNRAYEQYF,TRBV20-1,TRBJ2-7
CAWSVGLNRRVPGELFF,TRBV30,TRBJ2-2